These T cell receptor beta chains were read from a single sample in a study of vaccination effects on CD4 cells after COVID-19. Sequencing used immunoSEQ multiplex PCR; TCRdb keeps in-frame clones, though not all of them. Of tens of thousands of clones in the sample, about 73% were seen once. What these receptors recognize is not known. The material sequenced was CD4+ T cells from PBMCs cultured with HCoV-NL63 spike peptides, taken before COVID-19 vaccination. The origin of the receptors is a human donor who had a prior SARS-CoV-2 infection. Each CDR3 is given with its conserved first and last residue. A D gene is named only where the DNA matches it firmly. Clone size appears in some rows only: once, few, many, or a class for an expanded clone.

V: TRBV5-4
length: 14
D: NA
size: once
J: TRBJ2-3
CDR3: CASSLDSSTDTQYF
DNA: TGTGCCAGCAGCTTGGACAGTAGCACAGATACGCAGTATTTT

V: TRBV7-2
length: 15
D: TRBD1
size: NA
J: TRBJ1-1
CDR3: CASSRWTGGETEAFF
DNA: TGTGCCAGCAGCCGGTGGACAGGGGGGGAGACTGAAGCTTTCTTT

V: TRBV29-1
length: 16
D: NA
size: NA
J: TRBJ1-2
CDR3: CSVEAFLAGGSYGYTF
DNA: TGCAGCGTTGAAGCGTTCTTGGCGGGGGGCTCGTATGGCTACACCTTC

V: TRBV25-1
length: 11
D: NA
size: NA
J: TRBJ1-2
CDR3: CASSKGVGYTF
DNA: TGTGCCAGCAGTAAAGGGGTTGGCTACACCTTC

V: TRBV7-2
length: 18
D: TRBD2
size: NA
J: TRBJ2-1
CDR3: CASSLVRYLAALPNEQFF
DNA: TGTGCCAGCAGCTTAGTTAGGTACCTAGCGGCCCTTCCCAATGAGCAGTTCTTC

V: TRBV7-2
length: 14
D: NA
size: NA
J: TRBJ1-5
CDR3: CASSFSGSDQPQHF
DNA: TGTGCCAGCAGCTTTTCAGGGTCGGATCAGCCCCAGCATTTT

V: TRBV5-1
length: 15
D: NA
size: few
J: TRBJ1-1
CDR3: CASSLATGLNTEAFF
DNA: TGCGCCAGCAGCTTGGCCACAGGGTTGAACACTGAAGCTTTCTTT

V: TRBV19
length: 15
D: NA
size: NA
J: TRBJ1-4
CDR3: CASSILGRPNEKLFF
DNA: TGTGCCAGTAGTATCTTGGGACGACCTAATGAAAAACTGTTTTTT

V: TRBV4-2
length: 16
D: NA
size: NA
J: TRBJ1-4
CDR3: CASSQPFIEGNEKLFF
DNA: TGTGCCAGCAGCCAACCATTTATCGAGGGGAATGAAAAACTGTTTTTT

V: TRBV7-2
length: 13
D: TRBD2
size: NA
J: TRBJ2-7
CDR3: CASSLSGSYEQYF
DNA: TGTGCCAGCAGCTTAAGCGGGAGCTACGAGCAGTACTTC

V: TRBV11-1
length: 13
D: NA
size: NA
J: TRBJ1-6
CDR3: CASSLESNSPLHF
DNA: TGTGCCAGCAGCTTAGAGTCAAATTCACCCCTCCACTTT

V: TRBV11-3
length: 13
D: TRBD2
size: NA
J: TRBJ2-4
CDR3: CASSLEGTTIQYF
DNA: TGTGCCAGCAGCTTAGAGGGGACTACCATTCAGTACTTC

V: TRBV5-1
length: 14
D: TRBD1
size: NA
J: TRBJ1-5
CDR3: CASSPGQGAQPQHF
DNA: TGCGCCAGTTCCCCGGGACAGGGGGCACAGCCCCAGCATTTT

V: TRBV6-5
length: 13
D: NA
size: NA
J: TRBJ1-2
CDR3: CASSSRVEYGYTF
DNA: TGTGCCAGCAGTTCTAGGGTTGAATATGGCTACACCTTC

V: TRBV20-1
length: 14
D: NA
size: NA
J: TRBJ2-3
CDR3: CSASSWPRVMTQYF
DNA: TGCAGTGCTAGTAGTTGGCCCCGAGTCATGACGCAGTATTTT

V: TRBV2
length: 17
D: NA
size: NA
J: TRBJ1-3
CDR3: CASSEIAGRRSGNTIYF
DNA: TGTGCCAGCAGTGAAATTGCAGGCAGACGCTCTGGAAACACCATATATTTT

V: TRBV5-1
length: 13
D: TRBD2
size: NA
J: TRBJ2-5
CDR3: CASSLWGGETQYF
DNA: TGCGCCAGCAGCTTGTGGGGGGGAGAGACCCAGTACTTC

V: TRBV5-6
length: 19
D: TRBD2
size: NA
J: TRBJ2-1
CDR3: CASSSRTSGGSHRYNEQFF
DNA: TGTGCCAGCAGCTCCCGGACTAGCGGGGGGTCACACCGATACAATGAGCAGTTCTTC

V: TRBV5-4
length: 16
D: TRBD2
size: NA
J: TRBJ2-3
CDR3: CASSTPTAGGPDTQYF
DNA: TGTGCCAGCAGCACCCCAACAGCGGGAGGGCCAGATACGCAGTATTTT

V: TRBV10-3
length: 13
D: NA
size: few
J: TRBJ1-1
CDR3: CAIGGSGRAEAFF
DNA: TGTGCCATCGGAGGGAGCGGGCGCGCTGAAGCTTTCTTT

V: TRBV9
length: 16
D: NA
size: NA
J: TRBJ1-1
CDR3: CASSVASPGANTEAFF
DNA: TGTGCCAGCAGCGTAGCGTCTCCAGGAGCGAACACTGAAGCTTTCTTT

V: TRBV4-2
length: 17
D: NA
size: NA
J: TRBJ2-1
CDR3: CASSQLSQEPWANEQFF
DNA: TGTGCCAGCAGCCAACTTTCACAGGAACCTTGGGCCAATGAGCAGTTCTTC

V: TRBV6-5
length: 15
D: TRBD1
size: NA
J: TRBJ1-2
CDR3: CASRHSRTGGGGYTF
DNA: TGTGCCAGCAGACATTCCCGGACAGGGGGAGGTGGCTACACCTTC

V: TRBV6-4
length: 15
D: TRBD2
size: NA
J: TRBJ2-2
CDR3: CASSLDGGTTGELFF
DNA: TGTGCCAGCAGTCTTGACGGGGGGACCACCGGGGAGCTGTTTTTT

V: TRBV5-1
length: 15
D: TRBD2
size: NA
J: TRBJ2-1
CDR3: CASSSTTSGNNEQFF
DNA: TGCGCCAGCAGCTCCACGACTAGCGGAAACAATGAGCAGTTCTTC

V: TRBV11-2
length: 14
D: NA
size: NA
J: TRBJ2-7
CDR3: CASSLGVRGYEQYF
DNA: TGTGCCAGCAGCTTAGGAGTCAGGGGCTACGAGCAGTACTTC

V: TRBV4-1
length: 15
D: NA
size: NA
J: TRBJ1-4
CDR3: CASSQGYGGGEKLFF
DNA: TGCGCCAGCAGCCAAGGGTATGGGGGGGGTGAAAAACTGTTTTTT

V: TRBV2
length: 13
D: NA
size: NA
J: TRBJ1-6
CDR3: CASITGLNSPLHF
DNA: TGTGCCAGCATCACAGGGCTCAATTCACCCCTCCACTTT

V: TRBV6-5
length: 13
D: NA
size: few
J: TRBJ1-5
CDR3: CASSLGREQPQHF
DNA: TGTGCCAGCAGTTTAGGAAGGGAGCAGCCCCAGCATTTT